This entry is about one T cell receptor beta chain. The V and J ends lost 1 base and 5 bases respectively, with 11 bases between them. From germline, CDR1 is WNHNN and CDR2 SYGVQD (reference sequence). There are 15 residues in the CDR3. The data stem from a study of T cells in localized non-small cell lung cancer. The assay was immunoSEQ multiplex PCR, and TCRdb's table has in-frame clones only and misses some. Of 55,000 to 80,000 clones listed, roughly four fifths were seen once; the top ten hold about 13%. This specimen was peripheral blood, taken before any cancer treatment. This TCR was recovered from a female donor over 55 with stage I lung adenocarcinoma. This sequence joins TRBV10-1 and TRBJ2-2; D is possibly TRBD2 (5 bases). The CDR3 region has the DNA TGCGCCAGCAGTGAGTTAGGACCGGGGACCGGGGAGCTGTTTTTT. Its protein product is CASSELGPGTGELFF.